At least ten counts were recorded for the clone carrying this T cell receptor (beta chain). The data are from a study of T cells after yellow fever vaccination. Study details: Separation of EM, EMRA, CM and Tscm memory subsets by sorting relied on CD3, CD45RA, CCR7 and CD95. Findings and limits, study-wide: Researchers noted that a small share of clonotypes showed up in both CD4 and CD8 compartments. At under 98% for CD4 and approximately 89% for CD8, most primary-vaccination clones showed up again after the booster.

Using its own MiXCR run on the 5' RACE reads, TCRdb lists one record per CDR3 protein. This table has about 26,000 distinct CDR3 sequences, 4% to 5% appearing once. The sequence was collected from a man in his late teens or twenties who received the YFV17D yellow fever vaccine. The starting material was PBMCs, either bulk or a sorted T-cell subset (CD4+, CD8+, memory, or dextramer-sorted; not recorded which), obtained on the day of the yellow fever booster vaccination.

DNA of the CDR3: TGTGCCAGCTCTGAGGAGTACGAGCAGTACTTC. It encodes CASSEEYEQYF. V gene TRBV18 combines with J gene TRBJ2-7; D unresolved. The CDR3 sequence is 11 residues long. CDR1 and CDR2 (germline): KGHSH, LQKENI. V lost 6 bases and J 4 bases, leaving 7 bases between the germline ends.